A selection of T cell receptor beta chains follows, all from one sample in a study of molecular identifiers for immune sequencing clone quantification. TCRdb recomputed calls from the PCR reads with MiXCR, one row per CDR3 protein. The data contain approximately 500,000 distinct CDR3 sequences, around 25% of them singletons. Sequencing was done on a sample of naive CD8+ T cells from blood, with Jurkat cell RNA spiked in. These receptors were obtained from a human donor in good health. Some libraries in this study had Jurkat cell RNA spiked in. Each CDR3 is given with its conserved first and last residue. A D gene is named only where the DNA matches it firmly. Clone size is given for some rows only: seen once, a few or many times, or a class if the clone is expanded.

clone_size,d_call,v_call,j_call,cdr3_nt,cdr3_aa
many,TRBD1,TRBV6-2/TRBV6-3,TRBJ2-7,TGTGCCAGCAGACCCGCCCGACAGGGACGGTACGAGCAGTACTTC,CASRPARQGRYEQYF
.,.,TRBV4-1,TRBJ1-6,TGCGCCAGCAGCCAACAGGGACGGAATTCACCCCTCCACTTT,CASSQQGRNSPLHF
.,.,TRBV13,TRBJ2-5,TGTGCCAGCAGCATAGAGACTTCACAAGAGACCCAGTACTTC,CASSIETSQETQYF
.,.,TRBV9,TRBJ2-3,TGTGCCAGCAGCGTAGCGGGGGTTATGGCAGATACGCAGTATTTT,CASSVAGVMADTQYF
few,TRBD2,TRBV24-1,TRBJ2-5,TGTGCCACCAGTGATCGGGGGGTAGTGCAAGAGACCCAGTACTTC,CATSDRGVVQETQYF
few,.,TRBV27,TRBJ2-7,TGTGCCAGCAGTTTTAGTGGTCGAGGGGTTTACGAGCAGTACTTC,CASSFSGRGVYEQYF
.,.,TRBV6-2/TRBV6-3,TRBJ2-3,TGTGCCGGCAGTTACTCGGGCCGGAGCACAGATACGCAGTATTTT,CAGSYSGRSTDTQYF
few,.,TRBV29-1,TRBJ1-2,TGCAGCGTTGAGGACGGCCCTAACTATGGCTACACCTTC,CSVEDGPNYGYTF
.,.,TRBV20-1,TRBJ1-1,TGCAGTGCTAGTTGGACGGCCATGAGCACTGAAGCTTTCTTT,CSASWTAMSTEAFF
.,TRBD2,TRBV12-3/TRBV12-4,TRBJ2-2,TGTGCCAGCAGTTTAGGGCGCAGCGGGGGGAGGACCGGGGAGCTGTTTTTT,CASSLGRSGGRTGELFF
.,TRBD1,TRBV3-1,TRBJ2-5,TGTGCCAGCAGCCAAGGTTTGGGGACAGGGCAATTC,CASSQGLGTGQF
.,TRBD2,TRBV4-3,TRBJ2-3,TGCGCCAGCAGCCAAGATTTACTAGCGGGGGGAGTATTAGATACGCAGTATTTT,CASSQDLLAGGVLDTQYF
many,.,TRBV2,TRBJ1-2,TGTGCCAGCAGTGGCAGGTTGATGGGCAACTATGGCTACACCTTC,CASSGRLMGNYGYTF
few,TRBD2,TRBV7-8,TRBJ2-1,TGTGCCAGCAGCTTAGTGATAGCGGGGGCGTTCAATGAGCAGTTCTTC,CASSLVIAGAFNEQFF
few,.,TRBV5-4,TRBJ2-5,TGTGCCAGCAGTACGTATCACCAAGCAGAGACCCAGTACTTC,CASSTYHQAETQYF
.,.,TRBV7-2,TRBJ1-6,TGTGCCAGCAGCTTAGGTTTCGGGTCGGATTCACCCCTCCACTTT,CASSLGFGSDSPLHF
.,.,TRBV27,TRBJ2-7,TGTGCCAGCAGTTTATTTGGCTCCGGGGCAACCTACGAGCAGTACTTC,CASSLFGSGATYEQYF
few,TRBD2,TRBV4-1,TRBJ2-1,TGCGCCAGCAGCCAAGTAGCGGGGGGGTGCAATGAGCAGTTCTTC,CASSQVAGGCNEQFF
.,.,TRBV27,TRBJ2-5,TGTGCCAGCAGTTTATCCGGCAGCCTGGCGACCCAGTACTTC,CASSLSGSLATQYF
few,.,TRBV2,TRBJ2-1,TGTGCCAGCATAAGAAGTGGGGGGACACCATACAATGAGCAGTTCTTC,CASIRSGGTPYNEQFF
.,.,TRBV24-1,TRBJ2-7,TGTGCCACCAGGCCAGGGGTGAGGGGCGAGCAGTACTTC,CATRPGVRGEQYF
few,TRBD1,TRBV12-3/TRBV12-4,TRBJ2-3,TGTGCCAGCAGTTTCAGGGGGCGGGATACGCAGTATTTT,CASSFRGRDTQYF
.,.,TRBV27,TRBJ2-4,TGTGCCAGCAGTCCCAGGGTTTTGGCCAAAAACATTCAGTACTTC,CASSPRVLAKNIQYF
.,TRBD1,TRBV6-1,TRBJ2-5,TGTGCCAGCAGTGAAGGACAGGGGGCATCAGAGACCCAGTACTTC,CASSEGQGASETQYF
few,TRBD1,TRBV30,TRBJ1-4,TGTGCCTGGAGTGGGACAGGGATTATGGGTGAAAAACTGTTTTTT,CAWSGTGIMGEKLFF
few,TRBD1,TRBV27,TRBJ2-3,TGTGCCAGCAGTTTATCGACAGCAGGGGGTCCGAGAGATACGCAGTATTTT,CASSLSTAGGPRDTQYF
.,.,TRBV6-2/TRBV6-3,TRBJ2-7,TGTGCCAGCAGTTTTCAGGGTACCTGCGAGCAGTACTTC,CASSFQGTCEQYF
few,TRBD1,TRBV11-2,TRBJ1-1,TGTGCCAGCAGCCCGAGCCCAGGGGGCACTGAAGCTTTCTTT,CASSPSPGGTEAFF
.,TRBD2,TRBV7-2,TRBJ2-2,TGTGCCAGCAGCCCGTGGACTAGCGGGCCCGTTTTCGAGGAGCTGTTTTTT,CASSPWTSGPVFEELFF
.,TRBD2,TRBV27,TRBJ2-7,TGTGCCAGCAGTTTCATCAGGACTAGCGGGATTACCCACGAGCAGTACTTC,CASSFIRTSGITHEQYF
few,.,TRBV9,TRBJ2-1,TGTGCCAGCAGCGCCTACCTCAACAATGAGCAGTTCTTC,CASSAYLNNEQFF
.,.,TRBV6-5,TRBJ1-3,TGTGCCAGCAGTTCTGGGGGGGGGCCTGGAAACACCATATATTTT,CASSSGGGPGNTIYF
many,TRBD1,TRBV9,TRBJ1-1,TGTGCCAGCAGCGTAGGAGGACAGGGTGTCGAGTCGGAAGCTTTCTTT,CASSVGGQGVESEAFF
.,TRBD1,TRBV4-2,TRBJ2-1,TGTGCCAGCAGCCAAGGGTACGGGACAGGGGTTTTCTTC,CASSQGYGTGVFF
few,TRBD1,TRBV4-1,TRBJ1-1,TGCGCCAGCAGCGAGGGACAGGGGAGGTCTGAAGCTTTCTTT,CASSEGQGRSEAFF
.,.,TRBV10-3,TRBJ2-7,TGTGACATCAGGACCCCCGAAGCGTTCGAGCAGTACTTC,CDIRTPEAFEQYF
.,.,TRBV6-2/TRBV6-3,TRBJ2-2,TGTGCCAGCAGTTACACCACCGGGGAGCTGTTTTTT,CASSYTTGELFF
many,TRBD2,TRBV28,TRBJ2-3,TGTGCCAGCAGGCCCCGCGGACTAGCGGGTCCCACAGATACGCAGTATTTT,CASRPRGLAGPTDTQYF
.,TRBD2,TRBV28,TRBJ2-6,TGTGCCAGCAGTTTCGGACTAGCGGGAGCTGTTGGGGCCAACGTCCTGACTTTC,CASSFGLAGAVGANVLTF
few,.,TRBV9,TRBJ2-1,TGTGCCAGCAGCGTAGGGGGTGATTCCTACAATGAGCAGTTCTTC,CASSVGGDSYNEQFF
.,.,TRBV28,TRBJ1-5,TGTGCCAGCAGCGCCGAGTGGCAGGGTAGCAATCAGCCCCAGCATTTT,CASSAEWQGSNQPQHF
few,.,TRBV20-1,TRBJ2-7,TGCAGTGCTAGGGGGCTAGTGTCCTACGAGCAGTACTTC,CSARGLVSYEQYF
many,TRBD2,TRBV27,TRBJ2-1,TGTGCCAGCAGTCCTAGCGGGGGGTCCTACAATGAGCAGTTCTTC,CASSPSGGSYNEQFF
few,.,TRBV3-1,TRBJ2-1,TGTGCCACAACGGACTCGAGCTCCTACAATGAGCAGTTCTTC,CATTDSSSYNEQFF
few,.,TRBV2,TRBJ1-2,TGTGCCAGCAGTGAATCTGCAGCCCCAGTAAATGGCTACACCTTC,CASSESAAPVNGYTF
many,.,TRBV7-9,TRBJ2-5,TGTGCCAGCAGCTTAGGGGCCCAAGAGACCCAGTACTTC,CASSLGAQETQYF
.,.,TRBV6-2/TRBV6-3,TRBJ1-1,TGTGCCAGCAGTTTGACGGGGGCGGTCACTGAAGCTTTCTTT,CASSLTGAVTEAFF
few,.,TRBV9,TRBJ2-7,TGTGCCAGCAGCCCTACTGACGGAACCCCGAACTACGAGCAGTACTTC,CASSPTDGTPNYEQYF
.,.,TRBV21-1,TRBJ2-3,TGTGCCAGCACCAAAGGGACTAGCGGGAGGATGTCCGTCACGCAGTATTTT,CASTKGTSGRMSVTQYF
many,.,TRBV4-1,TRBJ1-4,TGCGCCAGCAGCCCCGGGGGCACTAATGAAAAACTGTTTTTT,CASSPGGTNEKLFF
.,TRBD1,TRBV19,TRBJ2-3,TGTGCCAGTAGTGTTGCACAGGGGGCGAGCACAGATACGCAGTATTTT,CASSVAQGASTDTQYF
few,.,TRBV23-1,TRBJ1-1,TGCGCCAGCAGTCGCCCTAGCAATCAGTTCCGGGAATGGTCGGGTACTGAAGCTTTCTTT,CASSRPSNQFREWSGTEAFF
.,.,TRBV12-3/TRBV12-4,TRBJ1-5,TGTGCCAGCAGTTTTGCGGGGAGTCAGCCCCAGCATTTT,CASSFAGSQPQHF
.,.,TRBV2,TRBJ2-7,TGTGCCAGCAGTGAGGCGTTAGACAGCTCCTACGTGCAGTACTTC,CASSEALDSSYVQYF
few,TRBD2,TRBV4-3,TRBJ2-3,TGCGCCAGCAGCCCGTGGACTAGCGGGGGAACCACAGATACGCAGTATTTT,CASSPWTSGGTTDTQYF
.,TRBD1,TRBV11-2,TRBJ2-5,TGTGCCAGCAGCGCACCGGGACAGGGGGTACGAGAGACCCAGTACTTC,CASSAPGQGVRETQYF
few,.,TRBV4-3,TRBJ2-7,TGCGCCAGCAGCCAAGATCGGGAATTGGCTCCCTACGAGCAGTACTTC,CASSQDRELAPYEQYF